The 2 T cell receptor beta chains presented below share a single source sample, sequenced in a study of blood T cells in healthy people across ages. A second PCR, run for about 7 to 11 cycles, used a sample-barcoded 5' primer plus a J-beta primer mix. TCRdb reanalysed the 5' RACE reads using MiXCR and keeps one entry per CDR3 protein. The repertoire holds 600,000 to 1,000,000 distinct CDR3 sequences, roughly 25% seen once, with 3% to 4.5% in the top ten. The same sample was also studied in work on T cells of mothers and their children.

Sample: blood. These receptors came from a boy aged 10-17 years in good health.

This clonotype was seen more than once but under ten times. This chain uses TRBV29-1 with TRBJ1-3; no definite D call. This CDR3 spans 11 amino acids. Germline V gives CDR1 SQVTM, CDR2 ANQGSEA. The ends were cut back, 6 bases at V and 4 bases at J, with 7 bases in the middle. CDR3 sequence: CSVTGGNTIYF. The CDR3 nucleotides read TGCAGCGTCACGGGGGGAAACACCATATATTTT.

This clonotype occurred many times. The chain links TRBV29-1 to TRBJ2-7; 11 bases map to TRBD1. Germline CDR1 reads SQVTM; CDR2 reads ANQGSEA. The CDR3 totals 13 residues. After removal of 7 bases from V and 5 bases from J, the junction contained 7 bases not matched to a gene. CDR3 residues: CSARTGGKNEQYF. The CDR3 DNA follows: TGCAGCGCTAGGACAGGGGGCAAAAACGAGCAGTACTTC.